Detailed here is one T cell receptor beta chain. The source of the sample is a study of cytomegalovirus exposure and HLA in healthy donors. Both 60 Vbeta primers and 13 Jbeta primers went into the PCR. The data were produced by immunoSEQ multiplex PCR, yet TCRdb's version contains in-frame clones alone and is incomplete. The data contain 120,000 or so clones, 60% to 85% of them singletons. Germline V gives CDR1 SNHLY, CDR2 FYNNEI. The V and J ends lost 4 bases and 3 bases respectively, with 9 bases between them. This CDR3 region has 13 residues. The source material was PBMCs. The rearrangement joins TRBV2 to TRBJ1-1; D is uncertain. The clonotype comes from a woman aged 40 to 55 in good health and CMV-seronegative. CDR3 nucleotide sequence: TGTGCCAGCAGTGGTTCGCGAGACACTGAAGCTTTCTTT. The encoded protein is CASSGSRDTEAFF.